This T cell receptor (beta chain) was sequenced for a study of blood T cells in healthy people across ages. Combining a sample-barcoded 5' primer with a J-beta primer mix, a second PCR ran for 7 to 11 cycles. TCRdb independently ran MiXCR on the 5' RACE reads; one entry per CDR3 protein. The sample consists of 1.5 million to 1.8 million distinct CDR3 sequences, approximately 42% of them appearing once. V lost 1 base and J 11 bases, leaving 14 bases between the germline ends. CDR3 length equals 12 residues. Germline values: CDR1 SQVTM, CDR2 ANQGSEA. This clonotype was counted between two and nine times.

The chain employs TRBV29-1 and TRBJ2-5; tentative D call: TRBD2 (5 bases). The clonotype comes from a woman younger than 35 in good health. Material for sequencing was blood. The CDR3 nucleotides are TGCAGCGTTGAAGCCTCTTCCGGGGAGCAGTACTTC. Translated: CSVEASSGEQYF.